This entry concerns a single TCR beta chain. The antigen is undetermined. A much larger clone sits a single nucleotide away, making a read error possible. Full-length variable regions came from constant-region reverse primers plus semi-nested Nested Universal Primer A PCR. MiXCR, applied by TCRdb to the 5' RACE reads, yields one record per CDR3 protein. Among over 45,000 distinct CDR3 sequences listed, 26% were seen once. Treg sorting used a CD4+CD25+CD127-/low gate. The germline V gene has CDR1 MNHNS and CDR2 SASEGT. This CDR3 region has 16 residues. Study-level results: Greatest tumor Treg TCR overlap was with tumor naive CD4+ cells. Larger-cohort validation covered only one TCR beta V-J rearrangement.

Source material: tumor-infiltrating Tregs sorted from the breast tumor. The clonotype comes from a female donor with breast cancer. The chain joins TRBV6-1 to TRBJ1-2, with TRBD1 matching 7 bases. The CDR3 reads CVSWGKAGQINYGYTF. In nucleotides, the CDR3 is TGTGTCAGCTGGGGCAAGGCGGGACAGATCAACTATGGCTACACCTTC.